The source of this T cell receptor beta chain is a study of tumor-infiltrating lymphocytes in primary liver carcinoma. The researchers obtained blood RNA from unsorted whole blood and also extracted germline DNA. The germline CDR1 and CDR2 sequences are SGHAT and FQDESV (reference sequence). The CDR3 sequence is 16 residues long. In the case of this clonotype: An end of the junction differs from the germline gene, which may be a read error.

TCR beta cDNA was prepared out of around 460 ng total RNA by means of a constant-region primer. Construction of TCR beta libraries relied on three successive nested multiplex PCR rounds employing slightly modified ARM-PCR. A C-beta reverse primer and TRBV1-TRBV30 forward primers served in each of the first two PCR rounds, at around 10 cycles apiece. Each CDR3 protein gets one entry after TCRdb re-called the multiplex PCR reads with MiXCR. The sample consists of a few hundred thousand distinct CDR3 sequences, roughly three fifths of them appearing once. The chain uses TRBV11-1 and TRBJ1-1; no definite D call. The sequence derives from a woman aged 30 to 39 with primary liver carcinoma and hepatitis B virus infection. The sequenced sample consisted of peripheral blood. The CDR3 DNA reads TGTGCCAGCAGCTTAGGAGGGAGTGGGTGCCAGCAGGAAGCCTTCTTT. It specifies CASSLGGSGCQQEAFF.